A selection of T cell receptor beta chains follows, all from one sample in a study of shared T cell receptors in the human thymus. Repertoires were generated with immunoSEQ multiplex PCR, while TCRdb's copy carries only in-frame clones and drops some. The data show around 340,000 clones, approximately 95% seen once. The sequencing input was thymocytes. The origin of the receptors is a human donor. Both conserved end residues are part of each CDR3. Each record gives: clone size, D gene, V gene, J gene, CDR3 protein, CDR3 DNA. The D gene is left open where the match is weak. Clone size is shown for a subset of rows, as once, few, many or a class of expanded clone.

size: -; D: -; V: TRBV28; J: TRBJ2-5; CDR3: CASSLSMTDQETQYF; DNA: TGTGCCAGCAGTTTAAGTATGACAGACCAAGAGACCCAGTACTTC
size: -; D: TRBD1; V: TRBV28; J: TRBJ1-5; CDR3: CASSNRTGQQPQHF; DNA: TGTGCCAGCAGTAACCGGACAGGGCAACAGCCCCAGCATTTT
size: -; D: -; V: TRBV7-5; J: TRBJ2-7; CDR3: CVRSPSFCGRSSYEQYF; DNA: TGTGTCAGAAGCCCTAGCTTTTGCGGGAGGAGCTCCTACGAGCAGTACTTC
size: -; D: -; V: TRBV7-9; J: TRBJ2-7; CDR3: CASSLARGYEQYF; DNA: TGTGCCAGCAGCTTAGCGCGAGGGTACGAGCAGTACTTC
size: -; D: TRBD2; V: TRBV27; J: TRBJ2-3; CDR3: CASTVSSGTSGSTDTQYF; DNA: TGTGCCAGCACCGTCAGCTCCGGGACTAGCGGAAGCACAGATACGCAGTATTTT
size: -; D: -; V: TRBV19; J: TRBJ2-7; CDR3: CASSAAGYEQYF; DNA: TGTGCCAGTAGTGCCGCCGGCTACGAGCAGTACTTC
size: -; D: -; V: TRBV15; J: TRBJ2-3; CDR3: CATSREGRGSTDTQYF; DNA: TGTGCCACCAGCAGAGAAGGCCGCGGCTCCACAGATACGCAGTATTTT
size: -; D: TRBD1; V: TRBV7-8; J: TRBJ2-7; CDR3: CASSLGRDRQPYEQYF; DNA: TGTGCCAGCAGCTTAGGGAGGGACAGGCAACCCTACGAGCAGTACTTC
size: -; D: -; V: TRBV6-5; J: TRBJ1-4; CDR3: CASTTGGTNEKLFF; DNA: TGTGCCAGCACCACCGGGGGTACTAATGAAAAACTGTTTTTT
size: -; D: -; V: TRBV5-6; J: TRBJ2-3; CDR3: CASSLGLPGDTDTQYF; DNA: TGTGCCAGCAGCTTGGGGCTGCCCGGAGACACAGATACGCAGTATTTT
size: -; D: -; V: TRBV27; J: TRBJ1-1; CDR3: CASSCRDPGGDTEAFF; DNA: TGTGCCAGCAGTTGCCGGGACCCAGGAGGGGACACTGAAGCTTTCTTT
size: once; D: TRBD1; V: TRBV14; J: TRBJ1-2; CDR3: CASSQDHRGREYGYTF; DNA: TGTGCCAGCAGCCAAGATCACAGGGGGCGAGAGTATGGCTACACCTTC
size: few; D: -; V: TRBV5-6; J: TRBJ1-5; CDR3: CASSLYSGEGQPQHF; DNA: TGTGCCAGCAGCTTGTACTCTGGGGAGGGGCAGCCCCAGCATTTT
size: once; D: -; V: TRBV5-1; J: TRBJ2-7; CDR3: CASSSAGLREQYF; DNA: TGCGCCAGCAGCTCTGCAGGGCTGCGCGAGCAGTACTTC
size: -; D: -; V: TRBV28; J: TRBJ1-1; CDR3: CASSPPGRPEAFF; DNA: TGTGCCAGCAGTCCCCCCGGCAGGCCTGAAGCTTTCTTT
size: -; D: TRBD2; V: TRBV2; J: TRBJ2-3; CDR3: CASSEGGLAGRTDTQYF; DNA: TGTGCCAGCAGCGAGGGGGGACTAGCGGGGCGCACAGATACGCAGTATTTT
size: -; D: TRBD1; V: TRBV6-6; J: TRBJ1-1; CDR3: CASRLQGAHDTEAFF; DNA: TGTGCCAGCAGATTACAGGGGGCGCATGACACTGAAGCTTTCTTT
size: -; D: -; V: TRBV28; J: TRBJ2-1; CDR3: CASSRGEDRPYNEQFF; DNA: TGTGCCAGCAGTCGGGGGGAGGACAGGCCCTACAATGAGCAGTTCTTC
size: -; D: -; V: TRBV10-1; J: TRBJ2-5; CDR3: CASSDKGKRSLGQETQYF; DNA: TGCGCCAGCAGTGATAAGGGCAAGAGGTCCTTAGGCCAAGAGACCCAGTACTTC
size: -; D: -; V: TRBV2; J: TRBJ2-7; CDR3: CASSESDLIDLYEQYF; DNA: TGTGCCAGCAGTGAGTCAGACCTTATAGATCTCTACGAGCAGTACTTC
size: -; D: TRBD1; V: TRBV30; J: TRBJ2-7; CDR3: CAGRDRVHEQYF; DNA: TGTGCCGGCCGGGACAGGGTACACGAGCAGTACTTC
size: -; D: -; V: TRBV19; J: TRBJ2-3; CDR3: CASSIRAYSTDTQYF; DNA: TGTGCCAGTAGTATAAGGGCCTATTCTACAGATACGCAGTATTTT
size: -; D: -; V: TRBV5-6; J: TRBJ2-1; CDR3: CASSLSEGLDEQFF; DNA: TGTGCCAGCAGCTTATCGGAGGGCCTCGATGAGCAGTTCTTC
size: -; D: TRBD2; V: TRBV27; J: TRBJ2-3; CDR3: CASARTRTDTQYF; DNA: TGTGCCAGCGCGCGGACTAGAACAGATACGCAGTATTTT
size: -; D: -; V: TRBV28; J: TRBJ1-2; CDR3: CASCRGLNYGYTF; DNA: TGTGCCAGCTGTCGAGGTCTTAACTATGGCTACACCTTC
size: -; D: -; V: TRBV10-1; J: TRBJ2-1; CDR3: CASSVQTGEQFF; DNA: TGCGCCAGCAGTGTTCAGACGGGTGAGCAGTTCTTC
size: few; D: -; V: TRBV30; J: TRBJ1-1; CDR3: CAWSVNPNTEAFF; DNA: TGTGCCTGGAGTGTAAACCCTAACACTGAAGCTTTCTTT
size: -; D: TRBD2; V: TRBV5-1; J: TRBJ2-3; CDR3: CASSFGGETDTQYF; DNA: TGCGCCAGCAGCTTCGGGGGGGAAACAGATACGCAGTATTTT
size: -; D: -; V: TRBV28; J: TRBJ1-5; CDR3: CASRRGHARGNQPQHF; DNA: TGTGCCAGCAGAAGAGGACATGCGAGGGGCAATCAGCCCCAGCATTTT
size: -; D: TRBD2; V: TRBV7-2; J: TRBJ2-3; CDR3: CASIVFSGSNTQYF; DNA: TGTGCCAGCATAGTATTTAGCGGGAGTAATACGCAGTATTTT
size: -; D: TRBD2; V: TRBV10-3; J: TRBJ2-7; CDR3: CAIRTSGENYEQYF; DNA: TGTGCCATCAGGACTAGCGGGGAGAACTACGAGCAGTACTTC
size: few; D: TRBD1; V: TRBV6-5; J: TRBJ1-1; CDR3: CASSYDRGGTEAFF; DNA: TGTGCCAGCAGTTACGACAGGGGAGGGACTGAAGCTTTCTTT
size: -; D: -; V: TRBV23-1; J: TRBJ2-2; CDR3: CASTQRGEGSTGELFF; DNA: TGCGCCAGCACCCAAAGGGGAGAGGGTTCCACCGGGGAGCTGTTTTTT
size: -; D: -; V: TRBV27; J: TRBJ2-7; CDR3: CASSPSGQYF; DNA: TGTGCCAGCAGCCCCTCCGGGCAGTACTTC
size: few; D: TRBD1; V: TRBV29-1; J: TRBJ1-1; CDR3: CSVEGEGRGTTEAFF; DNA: TGCAGCGTTGAAGGGGAAGGCAGGGGGACCACTGAAGCTTTCTTT
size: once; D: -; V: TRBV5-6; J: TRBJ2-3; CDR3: CASSMGSDTQYF; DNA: TGTGCCAGCAGTATGGGGTCAGATACGCAGTATTTT
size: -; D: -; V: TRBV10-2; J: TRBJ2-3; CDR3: CASGAGTGTDTQYF; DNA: TGCGCCAGCGGTGCGGGCACAGGCACAGATACGCAGTATTTT
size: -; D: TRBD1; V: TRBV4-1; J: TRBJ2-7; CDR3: CASSQGTRDRVAYEQYF; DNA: TGCGCCAGCAGCCAAGGGACCCGGGACAGGGTAGCCTACGAGCAGTACTTC
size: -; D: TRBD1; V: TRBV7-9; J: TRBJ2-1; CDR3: CASSLRDRGPSSYNEQFF; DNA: TGTGCCAGCAGCTTAAGGGACAGGGGACCCAGCTCCTACAATGAGCAGTTCTTC
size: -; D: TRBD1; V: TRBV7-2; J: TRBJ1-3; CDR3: CASSLGRDSAVSGNTIYF; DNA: TGTGCCAGCAGCTTAGGGAGGGACAGCGCAGTCTCTGGAAACACCATATATTTT
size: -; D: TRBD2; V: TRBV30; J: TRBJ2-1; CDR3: CAWSVRLAGGSNEQFF; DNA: TGTGCCTGGAGTGTACGGCTAGCGGGAGGGTCCAATGAGCAGTTCTTC
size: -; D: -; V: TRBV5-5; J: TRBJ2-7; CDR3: CASSRTTHYEQYF; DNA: TGTGCCAGCAGTCGGACTACCCACTACGAGCAGTACTTC
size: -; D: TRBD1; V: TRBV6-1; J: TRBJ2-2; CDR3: CASSEALTGGSTGELFF; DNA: TGTGCCAGCAGTGAAGCGCTGACAGGGGGCAGCACCGGGGAGCTGTTTTTT
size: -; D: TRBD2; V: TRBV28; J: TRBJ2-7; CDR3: CASLTGTSGRDISYEQYF; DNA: TGTGCCAGTCTTACCGGGACTAGCGGGAGGGATATTTCCTACGAGCAGTACTTC
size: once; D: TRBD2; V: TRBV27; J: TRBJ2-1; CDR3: CASSRHSGSPYNEQFF; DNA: TGTGCCAGCAGCCGCCATAGCGGGAGCCCTTACAATGAGCAGTTCTTC
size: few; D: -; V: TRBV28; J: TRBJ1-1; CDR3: CASSVESTEAFF; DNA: TGTGCCAGCAGTGTAGAAAGCACTGAAGCTTTCTTT
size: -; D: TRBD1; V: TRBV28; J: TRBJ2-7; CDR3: CASSLPPPWTGCEQYF; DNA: TGTGCCAGCAGTTTACCCCCCCCCTGGACAGGGTGCGAGCAGTACTTC
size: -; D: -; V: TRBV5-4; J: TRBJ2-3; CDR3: CASSFKGIPHKNTQYF; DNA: TGTGCCAGCAGCTTTAAAGGGATCCCTCACAAAAATACGCAGTATTTT
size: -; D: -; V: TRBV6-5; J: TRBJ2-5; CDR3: CASRAGAGETQYF; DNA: TGTGCCAGCAGAGCCGGGGCTGGCGAGACCCAGTACTTC
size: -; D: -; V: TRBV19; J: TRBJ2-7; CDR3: CASSLVVSYEQYF; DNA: TGTGCCAGTAGTCTGGTCGTTTCCTACGAGCAGTACTTC
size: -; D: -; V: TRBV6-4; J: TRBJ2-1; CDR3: CASSDSWRVPRNEQFF; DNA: TGTGCCAGCAGTGACTCGTGGCGGGTCCCTCGCAATGAGCAGTTCTTC
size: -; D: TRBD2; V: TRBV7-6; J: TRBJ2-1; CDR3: CASSLDTSGRVNEQFF; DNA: TGTGCCAGCAGCTTAGACACTAGCGGGAGGGTCAATGAGCAGTTCTTC
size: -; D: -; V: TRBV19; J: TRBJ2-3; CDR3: CASKGGTNTQYF; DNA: TGTGCCAGTAAAGGGGGGACGAATACGCAGTATTTT
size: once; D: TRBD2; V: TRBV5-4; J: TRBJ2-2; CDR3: CASSRGLAGVLSTGELFF; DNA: TGTGCCAGCAGCCGCGGGCTAGCGGGAGTCTTATCGACCGGGGAGCTGTTTTTT
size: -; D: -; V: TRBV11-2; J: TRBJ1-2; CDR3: CASSLVQGYGYTF; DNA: TGTGCCAGCAGCTTAGTCCAGGGCTATGGCTACACCTTC
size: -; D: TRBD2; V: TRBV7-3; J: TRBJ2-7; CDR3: CASSPFRTSGSIYEQYF; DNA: TGTGCCAGCAGCCCCTTCCGGACTAGCGGGAGTATCTACGAGCAGTACTTC
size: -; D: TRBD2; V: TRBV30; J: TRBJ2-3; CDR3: CACNRQPWVGRDTDTQYF; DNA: TGTGCCTGCAATAGGCAGCCCTGGGTTGGGAGGGACACAGATACGCAGTATTTT
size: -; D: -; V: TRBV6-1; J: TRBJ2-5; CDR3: CASSAGGPARGGCQETQYF; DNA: TGTGCCAGCAGTGCCGGAGGGCCGGCTAGGGGTGGGTGCCAAGAGACCCAGTACTTC
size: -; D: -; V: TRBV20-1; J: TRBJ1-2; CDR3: CSAEDLFGYTF; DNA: TGCAGTGCTGAGGACCTCTTTGGCTACACCTTC